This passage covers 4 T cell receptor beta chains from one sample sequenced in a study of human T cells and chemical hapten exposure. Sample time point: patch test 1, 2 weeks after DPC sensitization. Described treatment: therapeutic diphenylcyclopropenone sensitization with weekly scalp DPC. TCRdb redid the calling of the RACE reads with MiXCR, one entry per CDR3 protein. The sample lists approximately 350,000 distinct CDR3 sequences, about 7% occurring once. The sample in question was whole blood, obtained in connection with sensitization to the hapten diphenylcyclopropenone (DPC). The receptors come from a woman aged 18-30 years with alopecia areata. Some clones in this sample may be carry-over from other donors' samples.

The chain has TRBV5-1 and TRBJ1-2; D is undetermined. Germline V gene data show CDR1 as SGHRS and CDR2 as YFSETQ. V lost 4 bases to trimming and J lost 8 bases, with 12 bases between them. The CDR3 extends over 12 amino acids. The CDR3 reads CASSPESRGYTF. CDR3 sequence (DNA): TGCGCCAGCAGCCCAGAATCCAGAGGCTACACCTTC.

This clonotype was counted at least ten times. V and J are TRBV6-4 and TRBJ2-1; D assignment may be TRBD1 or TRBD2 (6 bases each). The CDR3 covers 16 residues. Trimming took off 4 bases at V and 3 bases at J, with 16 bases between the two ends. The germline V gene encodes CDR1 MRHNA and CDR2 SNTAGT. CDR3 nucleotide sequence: TGTGCCAGCAGTGTTAACGGGGGCGGAAGCTACAATGAGCAGTTCTTC. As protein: CASSVNGGGSYNEQFF.

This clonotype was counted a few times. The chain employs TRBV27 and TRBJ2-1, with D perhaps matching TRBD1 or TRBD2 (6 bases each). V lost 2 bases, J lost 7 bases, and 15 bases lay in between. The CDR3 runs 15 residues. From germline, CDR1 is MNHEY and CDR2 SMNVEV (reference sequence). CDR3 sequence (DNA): TGTGCCAGCAGTTTAGGTCCTGGGGGGCGGAATGAGCAGTTCTTC. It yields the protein CASSLGPGGRNEQFF.

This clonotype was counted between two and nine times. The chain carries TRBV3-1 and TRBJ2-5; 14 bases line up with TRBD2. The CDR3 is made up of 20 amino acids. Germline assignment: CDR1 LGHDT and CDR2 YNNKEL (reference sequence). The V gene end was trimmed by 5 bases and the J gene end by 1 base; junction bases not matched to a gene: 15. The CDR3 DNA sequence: TGTGCCAGCAGCTACCGTTCCTTGAGGACTAGCGGGGGGACCCAAGAGACCCAGTACTTC. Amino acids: CASSYRSLRTSGGTQETQYF.